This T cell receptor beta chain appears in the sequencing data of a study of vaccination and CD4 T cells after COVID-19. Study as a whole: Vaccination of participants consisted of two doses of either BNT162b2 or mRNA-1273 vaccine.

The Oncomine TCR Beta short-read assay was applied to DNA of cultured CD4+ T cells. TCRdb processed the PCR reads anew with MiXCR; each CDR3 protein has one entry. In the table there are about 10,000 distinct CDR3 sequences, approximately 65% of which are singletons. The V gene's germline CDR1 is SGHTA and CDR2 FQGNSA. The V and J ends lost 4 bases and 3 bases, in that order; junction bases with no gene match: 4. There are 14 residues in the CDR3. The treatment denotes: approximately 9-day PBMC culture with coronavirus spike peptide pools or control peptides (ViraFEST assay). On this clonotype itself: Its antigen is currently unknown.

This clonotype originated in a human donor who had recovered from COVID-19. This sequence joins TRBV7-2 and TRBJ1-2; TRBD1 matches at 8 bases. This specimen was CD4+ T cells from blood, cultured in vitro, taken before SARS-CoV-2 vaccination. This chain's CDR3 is CASSSGQGDYGYTF. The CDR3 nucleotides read TGTGCCAGCAGCTCCGGACAGGGCGACTATGGCTACACCTTC.